The subject of this entry is one T cell receptor beta chain. Its specificity is unknown. The entry originates in a study of cytomegalovirus exposure and HLA in healthy donors. Study-wide findings and caveats: In vitro work confirmed that three CMV-associated chains recognize CMV antigens.

The CDR3 sequence is 13 residues long. With 4 bases removed from V and 8 bases from J, the gap between germline ends came to 12 bases. Germline V gene lookup returns CDR1 SNHLY and CDR2 FYNNEI. Some clones are missing from TCRdb's copy, which holds only in-frame ones; the method was immunoSEQ multiplex PCR. Of tens of thousands of clones detected, roughly 90% appear once; the ten largest clones hold 3.8%. The chain employs TRBV2 and TRBJ2-4; TRBD1 is a possible D gene (6 bases). This sequence originates from a young woman in good health and CMV-seropositive. The sample was PBMCs. The CDR3 protein is CASSVGPGDIQYF. The CDR3 DNA reads as TGTGCCAGCAGTGTAGGCCCAGGGGACATTCAGTACTTC. The full variable domain, with the rest looked up from reference TRBV2 and TRBJ2-4, is EPEVTQTPSHQVTQMGQEVILRCVPISNHLYFYWYRQILGQKVEFLVSFYNNEISEKSEIFDDQFSVERPDGSNFTLKIRSTKLEDSAMYFCASSVGPGDIQYFGAGTRLSVL.